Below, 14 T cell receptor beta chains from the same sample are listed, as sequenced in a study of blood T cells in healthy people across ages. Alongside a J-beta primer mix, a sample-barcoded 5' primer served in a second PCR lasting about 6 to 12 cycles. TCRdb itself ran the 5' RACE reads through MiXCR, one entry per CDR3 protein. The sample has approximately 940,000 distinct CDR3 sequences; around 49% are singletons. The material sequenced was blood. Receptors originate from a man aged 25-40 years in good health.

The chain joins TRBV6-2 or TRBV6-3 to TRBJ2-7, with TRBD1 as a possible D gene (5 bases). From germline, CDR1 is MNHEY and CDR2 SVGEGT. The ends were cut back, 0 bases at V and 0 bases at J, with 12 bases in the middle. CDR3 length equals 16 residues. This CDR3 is CASSYSWAGSSYEQYF. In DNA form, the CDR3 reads TGTGCCAGCAGTTACTCTTGGGCAGGGTCCTCCTACGAGCAGTACTTC.

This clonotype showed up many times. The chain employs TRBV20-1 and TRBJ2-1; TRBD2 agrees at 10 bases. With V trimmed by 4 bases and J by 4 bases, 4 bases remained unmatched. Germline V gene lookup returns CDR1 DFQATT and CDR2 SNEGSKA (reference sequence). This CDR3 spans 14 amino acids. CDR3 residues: CSANLAGDYNEQFF. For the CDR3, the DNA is TGCAGTGCTAACCTAGCGGGGGATTACAATGAGCAGTTCTTC.

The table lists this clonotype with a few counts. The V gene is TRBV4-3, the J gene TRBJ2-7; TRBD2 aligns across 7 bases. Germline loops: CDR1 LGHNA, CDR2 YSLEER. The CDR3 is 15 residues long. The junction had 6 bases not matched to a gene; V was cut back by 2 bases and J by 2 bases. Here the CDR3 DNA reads TGCGCCAGCAGCCAAAGTGGGGGGACTACCTACGAGCAGTACTTC. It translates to CASSQSGGTTYEQYF.

CDR3 region: CASSAKGQGNTEAFF. CDR3 sequence (DNA): TGTGCCAGCAGTGCCAAAGGACAGGGGAACACTGAAGCTTTCTTT. This chain links TRBV12-3 or TRBV12-4 with TRBJ1-1; TRBD1 matches at 8 bases. V lost 5 bases and J lost 1; bases outside the gene matches: 6. This CDR3 has 15 residues.

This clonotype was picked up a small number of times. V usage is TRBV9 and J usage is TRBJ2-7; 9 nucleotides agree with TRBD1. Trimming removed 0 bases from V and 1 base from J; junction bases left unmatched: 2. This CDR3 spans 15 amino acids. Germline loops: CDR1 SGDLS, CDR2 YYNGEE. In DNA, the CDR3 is TGTGCCAGCAGCGTAGGGGGGACAGGGTCCTACGAGCAGTACTTC. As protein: CASSVGGTGSYEQYF. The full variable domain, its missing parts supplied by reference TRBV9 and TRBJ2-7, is DSGVTQTPKHLITATGQRVTLRCSPRSGDLSVYWYQQSLDQGLQFLIQYYNGEERAKGNILERFSAQQFPDLHSELNLSSLELGDSALYFCASSVGGTGSYEQYFGPGTRLTVT.

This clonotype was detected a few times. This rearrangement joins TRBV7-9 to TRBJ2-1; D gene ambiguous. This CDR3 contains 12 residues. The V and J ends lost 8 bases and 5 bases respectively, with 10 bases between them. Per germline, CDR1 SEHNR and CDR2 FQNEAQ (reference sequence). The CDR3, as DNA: TGTGCCAGCCTCGGACCGGACAATGAGCAGTTCTTC. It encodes CASLGPDNEQFF.

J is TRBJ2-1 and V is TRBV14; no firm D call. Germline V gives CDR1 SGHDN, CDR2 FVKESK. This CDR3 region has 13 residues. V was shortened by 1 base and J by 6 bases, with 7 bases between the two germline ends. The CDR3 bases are TGTGCCAGCAGCCAAGTAAACAGCAATGAGCAGTTCTTC. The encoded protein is CASSQVNSNEQFF.

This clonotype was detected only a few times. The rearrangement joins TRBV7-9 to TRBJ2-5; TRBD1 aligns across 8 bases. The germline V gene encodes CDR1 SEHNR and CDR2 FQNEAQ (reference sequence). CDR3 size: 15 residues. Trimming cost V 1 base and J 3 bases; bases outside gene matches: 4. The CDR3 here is CASSLGQGLEETQYF. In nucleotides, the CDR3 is TGTGCCAGCAGCTTAGGACAGGGGCTGGAAGAGACCCAGTACTTC.

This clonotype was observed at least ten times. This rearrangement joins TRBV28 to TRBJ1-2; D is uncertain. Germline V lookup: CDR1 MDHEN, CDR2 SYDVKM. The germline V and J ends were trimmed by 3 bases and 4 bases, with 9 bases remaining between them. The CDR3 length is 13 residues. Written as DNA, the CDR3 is TGTGCCAGCAGTTTTATGGCAGGCTATGGCTACACCTTC. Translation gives CASSFMAGYGYTF.

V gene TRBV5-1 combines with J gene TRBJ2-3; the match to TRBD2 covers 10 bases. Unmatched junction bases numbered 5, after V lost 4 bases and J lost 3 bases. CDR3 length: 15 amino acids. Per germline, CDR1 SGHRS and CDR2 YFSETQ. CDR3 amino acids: CASSRSGGETDTQYF. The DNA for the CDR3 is TGCGCCAGCAGCCGAAGCGGGGGGGAAACAGATACGCAGTATTTT.

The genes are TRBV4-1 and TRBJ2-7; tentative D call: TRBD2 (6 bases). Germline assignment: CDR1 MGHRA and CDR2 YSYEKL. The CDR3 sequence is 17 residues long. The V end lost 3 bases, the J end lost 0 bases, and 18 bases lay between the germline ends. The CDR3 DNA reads TGCGCCAGCAGCCAGCTGGCAGGAGGGGAAAGCTCCTACGAGCAGTACTTC. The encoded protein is CASSQLAGGESSYEQYF.

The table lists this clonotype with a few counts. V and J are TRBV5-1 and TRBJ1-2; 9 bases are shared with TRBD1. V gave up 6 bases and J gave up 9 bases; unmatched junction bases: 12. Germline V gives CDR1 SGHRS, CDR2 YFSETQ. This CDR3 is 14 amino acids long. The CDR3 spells CASTSTGTGNRYTF. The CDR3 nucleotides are TGCGCCAGCACTTCAACCGGGACAGGGAACCGCTACACCTTC.

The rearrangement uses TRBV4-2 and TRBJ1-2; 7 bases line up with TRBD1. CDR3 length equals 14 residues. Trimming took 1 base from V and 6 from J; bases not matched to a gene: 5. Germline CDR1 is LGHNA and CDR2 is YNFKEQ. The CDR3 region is CASSQGGQDDGYTF. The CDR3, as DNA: TGTGCCAGCAGCCAAGGAGGACAGGATGATGGCTACACCTTC.

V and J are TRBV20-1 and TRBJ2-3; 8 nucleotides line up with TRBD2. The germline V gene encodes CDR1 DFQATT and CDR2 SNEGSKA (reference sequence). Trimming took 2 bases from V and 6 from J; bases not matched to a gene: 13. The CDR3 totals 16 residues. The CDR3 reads CSARRSGGLRGDTQYF. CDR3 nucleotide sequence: TGCAGTGCTAGACGATCGGGGGGGCTAAGGGGGGATACGCAGTATTTT.